The clone carrying this TCR beta chain was detected once. This sample stems from a study of cytomegalovirus exposure and HLA in healthy donors. The study ran its PCR with 60 Vbeta and 13 Jbeta primers. Sequencing used immunoSEQ multiplex PCR; TCRdb keeps in-frame clones, though not all of them. There are about 130,000 clones in the sample; about 79% occur only once, and roughly 3% lies in the top ten. J lost 2 bases, V lost 3 bases, and 3 bases had no gene match. CDR3 length equals 14 residues. Germline V gene lookup returns CDR1 SQVTM and CDR2 ANQGSEA. This chain joins TRBV29-1 and TRBJ2-3; TRBD2 matches 9 bases. The clonotype was recovered from a man aged 50 to 59 in good health and CMV-seronegative. Sample: PBMCs. The CDR3 nucleotides read TGCAGCGTTGACAGCGGGGGGATCACAGATACGCAGTATTTT. Its translation is CSVDSGGITDTQYF.